The source of this TCR beta chain is a study of cytomegalovirus exposure and HLA in healthy donors. Study results and limitations: In an earlier analysis, productive rearrangement rates for most beta V segments clustered near 87% or 30%. The only immune exposure information that was available was CMV serostatus. Roughly uniform depth of sequencing across donors was assumed in presence/absence analyses.

Note on this clone: Its antigen is as yet unknown.

The PCR employed 60 Vbeta primers together with 13 Jbeta primers. Sequenced by immunoSEQ multiplex PCR; TCRdb stores in-frame clones only, minus some. The sample records 55,000 to 75,000 clones, 70% to 75% being singletons. This receptor was taken from a man aged 25-45 years in good health and CMV-seropositive. Sequencing input: PBMCs.

As DNA, the CDR3 is TGTGCCAGCAGCCCACGTCCCGGGGAAGCTTTCTTT. Translation gives CASSPRPGEAFF. The V gene is TRBV7-6, the J gene TRBJ1-1; D is uncertain. V lost 5 bases and J lost 8, with 12 bases in between. CDR3 size: 12 residues. In germline, CDR1 is SGHVS, CDR2 FNYEAQ.